This T cell receptor beta chain was captured in a study of cytomegalovirus exposure and HLA in healthy donors. There are a few counts of this clone. Antigen specificity is unknown. General observations from the study: Later work associated fewer than 20,000 TCR beta sequences with HLA alleles at 0.05 false discovery rate. In vitro testing confirmed a few CMV-associated chains as specific for CMV antigens. Altogether, 150 to 200 TCR beta chains were recorded as cytomegalovirus-associated.

PCR employed 60 Vbeta and 13 Jbeta primers. Sequencing used immunoSEQ multiplex PCR; TCRdb keeps in-frame clones, though not all of them. The sample lists 150,000 to 200,000 clones; approximately 80% were seen once. Trimming removed 0 bases at V and 0 bases at J, with 9 bases between. CDR3 length equals 15 residues. In germline, CDR1 is SGHRS, CDR2 YFSETQ. This sequence originates from a man aged 35-49 years in good health and CMV-seropositive. The chain combines TRBV5-1 with TRBJ1-1; the D gene is possibly TRBD1 (5 bases). Sequenced material: PBMCs. CDR3 in DNA: TGCGCCAGCAGCTTGGGGCAGGGCTTGAACACTGAAGCTTTCTTT. As protein: CASSLGQGLNTEAFF.